This T cell receptor beta chain appears in the sequencing data of a study of graft-versus-host responses after intestinal transplantation. CDR1 and CDR2 (germline): MNHNS, SASEGT. This CDR3 comprises 15 residues. V lost 0 bases and J lost 4, with 12 bases in between. Using immunoSEQ multiplex PCR, the repertoire was profiled, and TCRdb retains in-frame clones only, with some absent. The sample carries about 120,000 clones, about nine tenths recorded once. Of note for this clone: Its antigen remains unidentified.

This TCR derives from a human donor who received an intestinal transplant. Source: unstimulated CD4+ T cells sorted from spleen or lymph node cells, taken before intestinal transplant. The chain couples TRBV6-1 to TRBJ1-2, with D hard to call. In nucleotides, the CDR3 is TGTGCCAGCAGTGAAGCCGGGGTTGTAAGCTATGGCTACACCTTC. Protein product: CASSEAGVVSYGYTF.